The clone carrying this TCR beta chain was seen ten or more times. The sample comes from a study of molecular identifiers for immune sequencing clone quantification. CDR3 size: 14 residues. Germline V gene lookup returns CDR1 KGHDR and CDR2 SFDVKD. V lost 8 bases, J lost 4 bases, and 15 bases lay in between. In TCRdb, the PCR reads were re-called with MiXCR into one record per CDR3 protein. The data hold 85,000 to 90,000 distinct CDR3 sequences, with around a fifth observed a single time. The source of this sequence is a human donor in good health. Some libraries in this study had Jurkat cell RNA spiked in. What was sequenced was naive CD8+ T cells from blood, with Jurkat cell RNA spiked in. The subset was: FACS-sorted CD8+CD4-CCR7+CD45RA+ naive T cells. The chain joins TRBV24-1 to TRBJ2-3; D is unresolved. In DNA, the CDR3 is TGTGCCACCACCGGAGATGGACCGGCAGATACGCAGTATTTT. It encodes CATTGDGPADTQYF.